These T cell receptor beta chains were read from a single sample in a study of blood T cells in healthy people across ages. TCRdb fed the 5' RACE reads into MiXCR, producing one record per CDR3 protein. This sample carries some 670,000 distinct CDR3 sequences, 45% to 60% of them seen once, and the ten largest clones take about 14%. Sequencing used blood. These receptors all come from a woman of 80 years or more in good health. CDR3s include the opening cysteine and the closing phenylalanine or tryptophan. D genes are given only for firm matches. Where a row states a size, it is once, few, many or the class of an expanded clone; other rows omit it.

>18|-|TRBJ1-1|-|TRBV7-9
TGTGCCAGCAGCGAACTTCCATCCCGTTGGGGAGGGAACACTGAAGCTTTCTTT
CASSELPSRWGGNTEAFF
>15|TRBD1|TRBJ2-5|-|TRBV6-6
TGTGCCAGCAGTTACGCGAGGGACAGCCAAGAGACCCAGTACTTC
CASSYARDSQETQYF
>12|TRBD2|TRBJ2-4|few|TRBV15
TGTGCCACCCGGGGGGAGGGAAACATTCAGTACTTC
CATRGEGNIQYF
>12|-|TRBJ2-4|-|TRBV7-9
TGTGCCAGCAGCTTTAGGGGGAACATTCAGTACTTC
CASSFRGNIQYF
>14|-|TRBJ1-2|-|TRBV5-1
TGCGCCAGCAGCTTGGAGCAGGGTAGCTATGGCTACACCTTC
CASSLEQGSYGYTF
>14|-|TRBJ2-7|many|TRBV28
TGTGCCAGCAGTTCCCCCTCAGGGACCCCCGGGCAGTACTTC
CASSSPSGTPGQYF
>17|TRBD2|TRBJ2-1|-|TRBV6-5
TGTGCCAGCAGTTACTCCTATGGGACTAGCGGGATGACTGAGCAGTTCTTC
CASSYSYGTSGMTEQFF
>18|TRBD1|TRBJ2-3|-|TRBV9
TGTGCCAGCAGCGGTGGAAGGGACAGGATGAAGAGCACAGATACGCAGTATTTT
CASSGGRDRMKSTDTQYF
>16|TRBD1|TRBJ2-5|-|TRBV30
TGTGCCTGGAGGAGACAGGGGGTGAGATTCCAAGAGACCCAGTACTTC
CAWRRQGVRFQETQYF
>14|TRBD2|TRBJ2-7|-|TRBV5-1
TGCGCCAGCAGCGGTAGCGGGAGCGGGTACGAGCAGTACTTC
CASSGSGSGYEQYF
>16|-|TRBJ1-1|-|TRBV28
TGTGCCAGCATCCGGAGGTCAGGAGGGTTGAACACTGAAGCTTTCTTT
CASIRRSGGLNTEAFF
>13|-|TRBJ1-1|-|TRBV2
TGTGCCAGGGGACGGAATATGAACACTGAAGCTTTCTTT
CARGRNMNTEAFF
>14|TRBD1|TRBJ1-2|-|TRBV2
TGTGCCAGCAGCGAGGACAGGGGCGGCTATGGCTACACCTTC
CASSEDRGGYGYTF
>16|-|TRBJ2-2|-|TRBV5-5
TGTGCCAGCAGCCTGCGACTCGCCGCGAACACCGGGGAGCTGTTTTTT
CASSLRLAANTGELFF
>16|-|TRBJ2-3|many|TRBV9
TGTGCCAGCAGCGGAGCGCGAGGGGGACTGGCAGATACGCAGTATTTT
CASSGARGGLADTQYF
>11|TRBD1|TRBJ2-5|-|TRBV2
TGTGCCAGCGCAACGGGACAGGGACAGTACTTC
CASATGQGQYF
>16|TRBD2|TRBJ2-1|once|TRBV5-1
TGCGCCAGCAGCTTTAGCGGGGGTCGCTCCAACAAGGAGCAGTTCTTC
CASSFSGGRSNKEQFF
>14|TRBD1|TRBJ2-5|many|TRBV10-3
TGTGCCACGCGCGGACAGGGGGTCGGAGAGACCCAGTACTTC
CATRGQGVGETQYF
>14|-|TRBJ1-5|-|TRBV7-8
TGTGCCAGCAGCGCGGGACCGCTCAATCAGCCCCAGCATTTT
CASSAGPLNQPQHF
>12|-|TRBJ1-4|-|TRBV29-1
TGCAGCGTTGCCCGACCAGGGGAAGAACTGTTTTTT
CSVARPGEELFF
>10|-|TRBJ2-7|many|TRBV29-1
TGCAGCGTTGAGGAGGGCCCCCAGTACTTC
CSVEEGPQYF
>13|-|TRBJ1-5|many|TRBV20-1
TGCGCGTCACTTGGGTGGGGCAATCAGCCCCAGCATTTT
CASLGWGNQPQHF
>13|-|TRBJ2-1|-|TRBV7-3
TGTGCCAGCAGCACCCCTAGGGGTGATGAGCAGTTCTTC
CASSTPRGDEQFF
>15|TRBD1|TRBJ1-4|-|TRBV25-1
TGTGCCAGCAGTGGAAGGACAGGGAGAGATGAAAAACTGTTTTTT
CASSGRTGRDEKLFF
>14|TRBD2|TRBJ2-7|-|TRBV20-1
TGCAGTGCTCCGAAGACTAGCGGAGGCTACGAGCAGTACTTC
CSAPKTSGGYEQYF
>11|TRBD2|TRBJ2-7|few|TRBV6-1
TGTGCCACCCAACTAGCGAACGAGCAGTACTTC
CATQLANEQYF
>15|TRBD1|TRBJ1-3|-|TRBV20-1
TGCAGTGCTGAAGACAGGGTCCTTGTAGGTAACACCATATATTTT
CSAEDRVLVGNTIYF
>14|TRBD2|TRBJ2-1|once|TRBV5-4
TGTGCCAGCAGCGTGTCTAGCGGGAGCAATGAGCAGTTCTTC
CASSVSSGSNEQFF
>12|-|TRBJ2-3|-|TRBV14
TGTGCCAGCAGCGCCGGAGGGCATACGCGGTATTTT
CASSAGGHTRYF
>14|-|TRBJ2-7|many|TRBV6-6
TGTGCCAGCAGTTACGGGACGGGCCCCTACGAGCAGTACTTC
CASSYGTGPYEQYF
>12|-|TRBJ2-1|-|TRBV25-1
TGTGCCAGCAGTGAATCACCAGCCCCGCAGTTCTTC
CASSESPAPQFF
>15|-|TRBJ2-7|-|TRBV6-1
TGTGCCACCTATCTAGCGAACCGAATCTCCTACGAGCAGTACTTC
CATYLANRISYEQYF
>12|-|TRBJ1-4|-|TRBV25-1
TGTGCCAGCAGTAGTCCAGGGTGTGAACTGTTTTTT
CASSSPGCELFF
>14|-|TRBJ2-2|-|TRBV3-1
TGTGCCAGCGGGCCAGCATCGAACACCGGGGAGCGGTTTTTT
CASGPASNTGERFF
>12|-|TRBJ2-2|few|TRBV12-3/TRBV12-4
TGTGCCAGCAGTTTAAGTGCCGGGGAGCTGTTTTTT
CASSLSAGELFF
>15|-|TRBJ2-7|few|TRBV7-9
TGTGCCAGCAGAGCCGCCGGGACTCCCTACAATGAGCAGTACTTC
CASRAAGTPYNEQYF
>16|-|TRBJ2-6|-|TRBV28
TGTGCCAGCAGACTGGACTGGAGCTCTGGGGCCAACGTCCTGACTTTC
CASRLDWSSGANVLTF
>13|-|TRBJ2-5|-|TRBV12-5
TGTGCTAGTGGTCAGGACTTAGAAGAGACCCAGTACTTC
CASGQDLEETQYF
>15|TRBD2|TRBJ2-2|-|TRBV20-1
TGCAGTGCTCCCTATGGCGGGGGGTCCACCGGGGAGCTGTTTTTT
CSAPYGGGSTGELFF
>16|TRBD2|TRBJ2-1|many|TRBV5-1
TGCGCCAGCAGCTTGGATAGCGGGAGCTCCTACAATGAGCAGTTCTTC
CASSLDSGSSYNEQFF
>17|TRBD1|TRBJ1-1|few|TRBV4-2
TGTGCCAGCAGCCAGAGGACCCTGGGACAGGGGAACACTGAAGCTTTCTTT
CASSQRTLGQGNTEAFF
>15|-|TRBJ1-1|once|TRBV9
TGTGCCAGCAGCCCCTTCGGGGGCAGAGCCACTGAAGCTTTCTTT
CASSPFGGRATEAFF
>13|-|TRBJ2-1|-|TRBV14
TGTACCAGCAGCCAAGATGGATTCGATGAGCAGTTCTTC
CTSSQDGFDEQFF
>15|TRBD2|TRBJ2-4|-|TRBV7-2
TGTGCCAGCAGCCGACTAGCGGGGGACCAAAACATTCAGTACTTC
CASSRLAGDQNIQYF
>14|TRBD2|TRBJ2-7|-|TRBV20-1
TGCAGTGCTAGAGGGCTAGCGGACCCCTACGAGCAGTACTTC
CSARGLADPYEQYF
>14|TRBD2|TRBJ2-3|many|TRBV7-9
TGTGCCAGCAGCTCGAGGGGAGGGACAGATACGCAGTATTTT
CASSSRGGTDTQYF
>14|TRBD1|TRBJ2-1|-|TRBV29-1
TGCAGCGTTGACTCAGGCACAGGGGGGAATGAGCAGTTCTTC
CSVDSGTGGNEQFF
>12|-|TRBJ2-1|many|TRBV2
TGTGCCAGCTCCTCTGATTACAATGAGCAGTTCTTC
CASSSDYNEQFF
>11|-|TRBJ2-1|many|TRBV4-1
TGTGCCAGCAGTCAGTACAATGAGCAGTTCTTC
CASSQYNEQFF
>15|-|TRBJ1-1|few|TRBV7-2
TGTGCCAGCAGCCCGCGAAGGGTGGGGTTCACTGAAGCTTTCTTT
CASSPRRVGFTEAFF
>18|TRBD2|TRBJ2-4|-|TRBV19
TGTGCCAGTAGTAATGAACTAGCGGGAGGGGGAGCCAAAAACATTCAGTACTTC
CASSNELAGGGAKNIQYF
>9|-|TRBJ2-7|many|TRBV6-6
TGTGCCAAAAACTACGAGCAGTACTTC
CAKNYEQYF
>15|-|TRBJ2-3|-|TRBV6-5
TGTGCCAGCAGTTACTCAGGGGCGAGATCAGATACGCAGTATTTT
CASSYSGARSDTQYF
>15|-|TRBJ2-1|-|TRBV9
TGTGCCAGCAGCGTAGGGACAAATACCTACAATGAGCAGTTCTTC
CASSVGTNTYNEQFF
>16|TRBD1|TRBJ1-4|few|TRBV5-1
TGCGCCAGCAGCTTGGATCAGGGGGGCGCCGGGGAAAAACTGTTTTTT
CASSLDQGGAGEKLFF
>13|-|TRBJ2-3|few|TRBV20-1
TGCAGTGCTAGAGAGAGCTCAACAGATACGCAGTATTTT
CSARESSTDTQYF
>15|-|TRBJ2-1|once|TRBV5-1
TGCGCCAGCAGCTTGGAAGGGACAAATAACAATGAGCAGTTCTTC
CASSLEGTNNNEQFF